A selection of T cell receptor beta chains follows, all from one sample in a study of T-cell memory formation after mild COVID-19. TCRdb re-analysed the 5' RACE reads in MiXCR, keeping a single row per CDR3 protein. The table lists roughly 190,000 distinct CDR3 sequences, 27% of them singletons. Sequenced sample: PBMCs or a T cell subset sorted from them (not recorded which). The source is an adult woman who had mild COVID-19 (a few samples of this study predate the infection). Cell type and time point are not known. The CDR3 runs from the conserved cysteine through the conserved F or W. A D gene is named only where the DNA matches it firmly. Rows may omit the clone size; those that give it use once, few, many or a size class.

d_call: -
j_call: TRBJ2-3
clone_size: few
v_call: TRBV11-1
cdr3_nt: TGTGCCAGCAGCCTCCCAGCGACAGTGGTCGGGACAGATACGCAGTATTTT
cdr3_aa: CASSLPATVVGTDTQYF

d_call: -
j_call: TRBJ1-6
clone_size: -
v_call: TRBV6-6
cdr3_nt: TGTGCCAGTCGGGGGGGGACCTCACCCCTCCACTTT
cdr3_aa: CASRGGTSPLHF

d_call: TRBD1
j_call: TRBJ2-5
clone_size: -
v_call: TRBV7-3
cdr3_nt: TGTGCCAGCAGCCCTGGGAACAGGGGGCAAGAGACCCAGTACTTC
cdr3_aa: CASSPGNRGQETQYF

d_call: -
j_call: TRBJ2-1
clone_size: few
v_call: TRBV12-3/TRBV12-4
cdr3_nt: TGTGCCAGCAGTCCGGGACTGATCTACAATGAGCAGTTCTTC
cdr3_aa: CASSPGLIYNEQFF

d_call: -
j_call: TRBJ2-1
clone_size: -
v_call: TRBV4-1
cdr3_nt: TGCGCCAGCAGCTATACAGTTTATGAGCAGTTCTTC
cdr3_aa: CASSYTVYEQFF

d_call: -
j_call: TRBJ1-1
clone_size: -
v_call: TRBV28
cdr3_nt: TGTGCCAGCAGTTTAACGGTAGCAGGGACCACTGAAGCTTTCTTT
cdr3_aa: CASSLTVAGTTEAFF

d_call: TRBD1
j_call: TRBJ1-2
clone_size: -
v_call: TRBV18
cdr3_nt: TGTGCCAGCTCACCCGGACAGGACTATGGCTACACCTTC
cdr3_aa: CASSPGQDYGYTF

d_call: -
j_call: TRBJ1-1
clone_size: -
v_call: TRBV7-9
cdr3_nt: TGTGCCAGCAGCTTAAGCGGTGGAACCGGTGAAGCTTTCTTT
cdr3_aa: CASSLSGGTGEAFF

d_call: -
j_call: TRBJ2-1
clone_size: -
v_call: TRBV11-3
cdr3_nt: TGTGCCAGCGTCCGGAGGGGGTGGGACAATGAGCAGTTCTTC
cdr3_aa: CASVRRGWDNEQFF

d_call: TRBD2
j_call: TRBJ2-1
clone_size: few
v_call: TRBV24-1
cdr3_nt: TGTGCCACCAGTGAACCGTCTAGCGGGTCCTACAATGAGCAGTTCTTC
cdr3_aa: CATSEPSSGSYNEQFF

d_call: TRBD2
j_call: TRBJ2-7
clone_size: -
v_call: TRBV3-1
cdr3_nt: TGTGCCAGCAGCCAAGGGGCCACTAGCGGGCCCTACGAGCAGTACTTC
cdr3_aa: CASSQGATSGPYEQYF

d_call: -
j_call: TRBJ1-1
clone_size: -
v_call: TRBV12-3/TRBV12-4
cdr3_nt: TGTGCCAGCCTCAACTGGGGGACTGAAGCTTTCTTT
cdr3_aa: CASLNWGTEAFF

d_call: -
j_call: TRBJ2-7
clone_size: -
v_call: TRBV20-1
cdr3_nt: TGCAGTGCTAGACAATCCCTCGGGCAGTACTTC
cdr3_aa: CSARQSLGQYF